These T cell receptor beta chains were read from a single sample in a study of response to subunit inactivated influenza vaccine. TCRdb used MiXCR to reprocess the RT-PCR reads, holding one entry per CDR3 protein. The sample has a few hundred thousand distinct CDR3 sequences; over 9% are singletons. These data are also associated with another study on T cells expressing NK-cell markers.

The input for sequencing was PBMCs from blood, taken on the day of vaccination. The source is a man between 50 and 59 years old who received an inactivated influenza vaccine. Both conserved end residues are part of each CDR3. The order of the fields is V gene, clone size, D gene, J gene, CDR3 DNA, CDR3 protein. A D gene is named only where the DNA matches it firmly. Rows give clone size only sometimes, using once, few, many, or a class for an expanded clone.

V: TRBV7-3
size: few
D: -
J: TRBJ2-1
DNA: TGTGCCAGCAGCTCGACTAGAGACAATGAGCAGTTCTTC
CDR3: CASSSTRDNEQFF

V: TRBV28
size: -
D: -
J: TRBJ2-7
DNA: TGTGCCAGCAGTTTACCGAATTTACAGGCCTACGAGCAGTACTTC
CDR3: CASSLPNLQAYEQYF

V: TRBV12-3/TRBV12-4
size: -
D: TRBD2
J: TRBJ2-7
DNA: TGTGCCAGCAGTCTCATTAGCGGGGGGCTTGACGAGCAGTACTTC
CDR3: CASSLISGGLDEQYF

V: TRBV5-5
size: few
D: -
J: TRBJ2-5
DNA: TGTGCCAGCAGCTCCGATCCTCTCCAAGAGACCCAGTACTTC
CDR3: CASSSDPLQETQYF

V: TRBV6-1
size: few
D: -
J: TRBJ2-7
DNA: TGTGCCAGCAGGGCCCCAGGCGACAGCTCCTACGAGCAGTACTTC
CDR3: CASRAPGDSSYEQYF

V: TRBV20-1
size: -
D: -
J: TRBJ2-7
DNA: TGCAGTGCAGCGCCCCAGCGGGCATGGGAGCAGTACTTC
CDR3: CSAAPQRAWEQYF

V: TRBV2
size: -
D: -
J: TRBJ2-7
DNA: TGTGCCAGCAGTGACGGCGGCCTAAACTACGAGCAGTACTTC
CDR3: CASSDGGLNYEQYF

V: TRBV5-1
size: -
D: -
J: TRBJ2-5
DNA: TGCGCCAGCAGCCTCGGGAACAGGGTTGAAGAGACCCAGTACTTC
CDR3: CASSLGNRVEETQYF

V: TRBV19
size: -
D: TRBD1
J: TRBJ1-4
DNA: TGTGCCAGTAGTTCGCGCTCCGACAGGGTCAGTGAAAAACTGTTTTTT
CDR3: CASSSRSDRVSEKLFF

V: TRBV10-1
size: -
D: -
J: TRBJ1-1
DNA: TGCGCCAGCAGTGAATACAGAGGCTACACTGAAGCTTTCTTT
CDR3: CASSEYRGYTEAFF

V: TRBV20-1
size: -
D: -
J: TRBJ2-2
DNA: TGCAGTGCTCTCAGCTACACCGGGGAGCTGTTTTTT
CDR3: CSALSYTGELFF

V: TRBV15
size: few
D: TRBD1
J: TRBJ1-2
DNA: TGTGCCACCAGCAGAGACAGCAGGGGGTATGGCTACACCTTC
CDR3: CATSRDSRGYGYTF

V: TRBV12-3/TRBV12-4
size: -
D: TRBD2
J: TRBJ2-1
DNA: TGTGCCAGCATGGCGGGGGGACCTTCCTACAATGAGCAGTTCTTC
CDR3: CASMAGGPSYNEQFF

V: TRBV2
size: many
D: -
J: TRBJ2-5
DNA: TGTGCCAGCAGTGGGCTGCCTCCCCAGTACTTC
CDR3: CASSGLPPQYF

V: TRBV7-3
size: -
D: TRBD2
J: TRBJ2-3
DNA: TGTGCCAGCAGCTTAACTTTAGGGACTAGCGGGGGGGCAGATACGCAGTATTTT
CDR3: CASSLTLGTSGGADTQYF

V: TRBV12-3/TRBV12-4
size: -
D: -
J: TRBJ1-4
DNA: TGTGCCAGCAGTTTCTCCGGGACAACTACTGAAAAACTGTTTTTT
CDR3: CASSFSGTTTEKLFF

V: TRBV25-1
size: many
D: -
J: TRBJ2-3
DNA: TGTGCCAGCAGTCGTGGGGATTCGACAGATACGCAGTATTTT
CDR3: CASSRGDSTDTQYF

V: TRBV4-3
size: few
D: TRBD2
J: TRBJ2-2
DNA: TGCGCCAGCAGCCAAGACCTAGCGGGAACAACCGGGGAGCTGTTTTTT
CDR3: CASSQDLAGTTGELFF

V: TRBV29-1
size: few
D: TRBD1
J: TRBJ1-2
DNA: TGCAGCGTAGAATTAACAGGGGGGGTCCCTCATGGCTACACCTTC
CDR3: CSVELTGGVPHGYTF

V: TRBV20-1
size: many
D: TRBD2
J: TRBJ2-5
DNA: TGCAGTGCTAGAGGGACGACTAGCCCGACTACCAACCAAGAGACCCAGTACTTC
CDR3: CSARGTTSPTTNQETQYF

V: TRBV12-3/TRBV12-4
size: many
D: -
J: TRBJ2-1
DNA: TGTGCCAGCAGTCCCCTCGGACTTAGGGTGCCCAATGAGCAGTTCTTC
CDR3: CASSPLGLRVPNEQFF

V: TRBV13
size: few
D: -
J: TRBJ2-7
DNA: TGTGCCAGCAGCTCTCGGGTTTTGGAAAACTCCTACGAGCAGTACTTC
CDR3: CASSSRVLENSYEQYF

V: TRBV29-1
size: few
D: -
J: TRBJ2-7
DNA: TGCAGCGCAACAACAGGGTCGTACGAGCAGTACTTC
CDR3: CSATTGSYEQYF

V: TRBV20-1
size: -
D: -
J: TRBJ2-5
DNA: TGCAGTGCTAGAGGGCCCCTCATAGAACAAGAGACCCAGTACTTC
CDR3: CSARGPLIEQETQYF

V: TRBV3-1
size: few
D: -
J: TRBJ2-1
DNA: TGTGCCAGCAGCCGGACGGTTACAATGGAGCAGTTCTTC
CDR3: CASSRTVTMEQFF

V: TRBV10-3
size: -
D: -
J: TRBJ2-3
DNA: TGTGCCATTGGTCCGGGCCTCGGGTCGCATACGCAGTATTTT
CDR3: CAIGPGLGSHTQYF

V: TRBV5-1
size: -
D: TRBD1
J: TRBJ2-7
DNA: TGCGCCAGCAGCTTCCGACAGGGGCTCTCCGAGCAGTACTTC
CDR3: CASSFRQGLSEQYF

V: TRBV6-1
size: -
D: -
J: TRBJ1-6
DNA: TGTGCCAGCAGTGAAGCGCAGGGAAGAAGGAATTCACCCCTCCACTTT
CDR3: CASSEAQGRRNSPLHF

V: TRBV3-1
size: -
D: TRBD2
J: TRBJ2-3
DNA: TGTGCCAGCAGCCAAGAGGCTAGCGGCTTACCTGACGATACGCAGTATTTT
CDR3: CASSQEASGLPDDTQYF

V: TRBV7-9
size: -
D: -
J: TRBJ1-2
DNA: TGTGCCAGCAGCTTAGCTGTTACCGGGGTTGATGGCTACACCTTC
CDR3: CASSLAVTGVDGYTF